These T cell receptor beta chains were read from a single sample in a study of T cell repertoires in cytomegalovirus infection. TCRdb independently ran MiXCR on the reads; one entry per CDR3 protein. The table has under 600,000 distinct CDR3 sequences, more than 15% seen once. Sequenced sample: CD8+ T cells from PBMCs. The source of these receptors is a human donor in good health (CMV status not recorded). Some clones in this sample may be carry-over from other donors' samples. The CDR3 runs from the conserved cysteine through the conserved F or W. Clone size is not always given. Where it is, it says once, few, many or a class for expanded clones.

j_gene: TRBJ1-5; abundance: many; v_gene: TRBV6-2/TRBV6-3; len: 12; CDR3aa: CASSYGFQPQHF
j_gene: TRBJ2-4; abundance: -; v_gene: TRBV2; len: 11; CDR3aa: CANSDSIIQYF
j_gene: TRBJ1-3; abundance: few; v_gene: TRBV2; len: 15; CDR3aa: CASSLRGRSGNTIYF
j_gene: TRBJ2-1; abundance: -; v_gene: TRBV5-1; len: 15; CDR3aa: CASNDGTSGYNEQFF
j_gene: TRBJ2-2; abundance: few; v_gene: TRBV10-3; len: 16; CDR3aa: CAISEAGGRGTGELFF
j_gene: TRBJ2-7; abundance: -; v_gene: TRBV12-3/TRBV12-4; len: 16; CDR3aa: CASSMGLAGWTGEQYF
j_gene: TRBJ2-7; abundance: many; v_gene: TRBV7-8; len: 15; CDR3aa: CASSLERQGGYEQYF
j_gene: TRBJ2-1; abundance: few; v_gene: TRBV6-5; len: 13; CDR3aa: CASSPGQNNEQFF
j_gene: TRBJ1-6; abundance: -; v_gene: TRBV27; len: 13; CDR3aa: CASSIGVNSPLHF
j_gene: TRBJ2-1; abundance: -; v_gene: TRBV4-1; len: 15; CDR3aa: CASSRTSGGAVEQFF
j_gene: TRBJ2-3; abundance: few; v_gene: TRBV24-1; len: 13; CDR3aa: CATRWGSTDTQYF
j_gene: TRBJ1-1; abundance: few; v_gene: TRBV12-3/TRBV12-4; len: 16; CDR3aa: CASSLFLGTGTTEAFF
j_gene: TRBJ2-7; abundance: -; v_gene: TRBV7-4; len: 15; CDR3aa: CASSFPQGRVDEQYF
j_gene: TRBJ2-1; abundance: -; v_gene: TRBV27; len: 13; CDR3aa: CASSLRFYNEQFF
j_gene: TRBJ2-5; abundance: many; v_gene: TRBV28; len: 12; CDR3aa: CASTRDEETQYF